This T cell receptor beta chain was identified during a study of cytomegalovirus exposure and HLA in healthy donors. Study-level findings and limits: The authors later linked a missense DCLRE1C variant to TCR beta V- and J-gene trimming. Overall, under 200 TCR beta chains were annotated as cytomegalovirus-associated. CMV antigen specificity was confirmed in vitro for a few CMV-associated chains. Presence/absence analyses assumed roughly uniform sequencing depth across donors, which may not hold.

13 Jbeta primers and 60 Vbeta primers were used for the PCR. The assay was immunoSEQ multiplex PCR, and TCRdb's table has in-frame clones only and misses some. The table lists 150,000 to 200,000 clones, 75% to 90% of them singletons. Points on this clone: No antigen is known for it.

The CDR3 spans 15 residues. The V gene's germline CDR1 is SGHTA and CDR2 FQGTGA. The V gene lost 5 bases and the J gene lost 4 bases, with 17 bases spanning the gap. Input material: PBMCs. This receptor was taken from a man between 25 and 39 years old in good health and CMV-seronegative. The J gene is TRBJ1-2, the V gene TRBV7-3; D may be TRBD1 (6 bases). CDR3 in amino acids: CASSPVPGTTYGYTF. The CDR3 nucleotides read TGTGCCAGCAGCCCCGTTCCCGGGACAACCTATGGCTACACCTTC.